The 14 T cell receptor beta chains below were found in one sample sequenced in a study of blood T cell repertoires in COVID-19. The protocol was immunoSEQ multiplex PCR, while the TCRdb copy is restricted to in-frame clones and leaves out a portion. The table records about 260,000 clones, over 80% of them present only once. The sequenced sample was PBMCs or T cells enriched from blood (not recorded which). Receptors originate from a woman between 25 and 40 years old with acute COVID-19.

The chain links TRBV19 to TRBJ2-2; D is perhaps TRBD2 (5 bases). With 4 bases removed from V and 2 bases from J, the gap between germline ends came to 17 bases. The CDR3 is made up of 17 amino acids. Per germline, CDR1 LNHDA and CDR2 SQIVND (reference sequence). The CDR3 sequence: CASSTPYPGINTGELFF. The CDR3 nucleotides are TGTGCCAGTAGTACACCTTATCCCGGGATAAACACCGGGGAGCTGTTTTTT.

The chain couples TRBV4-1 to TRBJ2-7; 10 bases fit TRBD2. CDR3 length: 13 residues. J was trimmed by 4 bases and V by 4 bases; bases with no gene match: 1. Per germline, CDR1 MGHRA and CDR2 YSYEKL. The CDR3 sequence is CASSLTSGYEQYF. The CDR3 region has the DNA TGCGCCAGCAGCCTGACTAGCGGGTACGAGCAGTACTTC.

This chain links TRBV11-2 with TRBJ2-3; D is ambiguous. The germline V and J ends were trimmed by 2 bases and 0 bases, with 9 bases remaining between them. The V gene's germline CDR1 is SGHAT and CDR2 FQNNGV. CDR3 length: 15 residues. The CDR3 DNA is TGTGCCAGCAGCTTATCTATGTCTAGCACAGATACGCAGTATTTT. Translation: CASSLSMSSTDTQYF. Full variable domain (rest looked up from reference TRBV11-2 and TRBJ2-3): EAGVAQSPRYKIIEKRQSVAFWCNPISGHATLYWYQQILGQGPKLLIQFQNNGVVDDSQLPKDRFSAERLKGVDSTLKIQPAKLEDSAVYLCASSLSMSSTDTQYFGPGTRLTVL.

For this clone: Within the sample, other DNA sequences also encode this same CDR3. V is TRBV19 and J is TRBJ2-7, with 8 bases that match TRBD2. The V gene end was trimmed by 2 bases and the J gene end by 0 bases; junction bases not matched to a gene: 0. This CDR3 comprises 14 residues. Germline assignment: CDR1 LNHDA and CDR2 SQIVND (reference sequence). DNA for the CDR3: TGTGCCAGTAGTATAAGCGGGAGCTCCTACGAGCAGTACTTC. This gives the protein CASSISGSSYEQYF.

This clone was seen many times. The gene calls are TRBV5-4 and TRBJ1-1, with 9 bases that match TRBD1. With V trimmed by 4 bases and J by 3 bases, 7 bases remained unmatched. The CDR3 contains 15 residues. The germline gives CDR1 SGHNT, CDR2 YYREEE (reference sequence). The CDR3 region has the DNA TGTGCCAGCAGCATCCTCACAGGGGGCCACACTGAAGCTTTCTTT. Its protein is CASSILTGGHTEAFF.

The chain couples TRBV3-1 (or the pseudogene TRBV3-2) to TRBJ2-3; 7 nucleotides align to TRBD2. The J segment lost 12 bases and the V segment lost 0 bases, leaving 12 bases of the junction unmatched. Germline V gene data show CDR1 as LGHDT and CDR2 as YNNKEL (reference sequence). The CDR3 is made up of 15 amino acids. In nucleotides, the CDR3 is TGTGCCAGCAGCCAAGATCATGATAGCGGGCCTACTCAGTATTTT. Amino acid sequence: CASSQDHDSGPTQYF.

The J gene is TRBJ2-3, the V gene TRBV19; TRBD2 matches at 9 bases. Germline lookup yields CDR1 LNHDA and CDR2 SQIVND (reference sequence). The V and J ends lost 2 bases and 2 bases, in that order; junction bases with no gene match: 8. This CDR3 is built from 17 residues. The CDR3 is CASSITVGLAPTDTQYF. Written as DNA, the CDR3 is TGTGCCAGTAGTATAACCGTAGGACTAGCGCCCACAGATACGCAGTATTTT.

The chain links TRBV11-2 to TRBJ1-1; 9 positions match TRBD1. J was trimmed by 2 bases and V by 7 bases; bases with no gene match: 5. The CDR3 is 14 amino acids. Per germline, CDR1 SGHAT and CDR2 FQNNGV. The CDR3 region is CASTPGQGNTEAFF. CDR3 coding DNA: TGTGCCAGCACCCCGGGACAGGGCAACACTGAAGCTTTCTTT.

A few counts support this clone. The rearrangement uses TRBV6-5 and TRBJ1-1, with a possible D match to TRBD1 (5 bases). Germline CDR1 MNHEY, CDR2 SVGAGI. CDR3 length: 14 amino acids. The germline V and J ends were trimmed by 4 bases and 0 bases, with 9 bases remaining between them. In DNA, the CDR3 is TGTGCCAGCAGTTTGCGACAGCTGAACACTGAAGCTTTCTTT. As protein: CASSLRQLNTEAFF.

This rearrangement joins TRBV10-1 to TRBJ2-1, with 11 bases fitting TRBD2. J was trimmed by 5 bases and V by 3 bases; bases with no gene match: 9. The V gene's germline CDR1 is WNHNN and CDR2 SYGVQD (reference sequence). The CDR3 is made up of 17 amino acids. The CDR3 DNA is TGCGCCAGCAGTGACCCCTCAACTAGCGGGAGAGACAATGAGCAGTTCTTC. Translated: CASSDPSTSGRDNEQFF.

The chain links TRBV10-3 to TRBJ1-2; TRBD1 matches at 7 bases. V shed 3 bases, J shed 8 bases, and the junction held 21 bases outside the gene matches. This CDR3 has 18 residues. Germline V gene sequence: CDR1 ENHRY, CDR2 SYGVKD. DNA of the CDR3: TGTGCCATCAGTGACCTCAACCTACAGGGGCCCCTATCGTGGGGCTACACCTTC. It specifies CAISDLNLQGPLSWGYTF.

CDR3 region: CASSQGPVSGTGELFF. The CDR3 nucleotides read TGTGCCAGCAGCCAAGGACCCGTTTCGGGAACCGGGGAGCTGTTTTTT. The V and J genes are TRBV7-3 and TRBJ2-2; maybe TRBD2 (5 bases). The CDR3 contains 16 residues. Germline assignment: CDR1 SGHTA and CDR2 FQGTGA. V lost 5 bases and J lost 5, with 18 bases in between. Full variable domain (missing parts from reference TRBV7-3 and TRBJ2-2): GAGVSQTPSNKVTEKGKYVELRCDPISGHTALYWYRQSLGQGPEFLIYFQGTGAADDSGLPNDRFFAVRPEGSVSTLKIQRTERGDSAVYLCASSQGPVSGTGELFFGEGSRLTVL.

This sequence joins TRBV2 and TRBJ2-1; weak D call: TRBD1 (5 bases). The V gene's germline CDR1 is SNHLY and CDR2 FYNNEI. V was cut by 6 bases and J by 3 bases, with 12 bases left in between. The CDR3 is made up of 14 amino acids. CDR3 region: CASRSDDSYNEQFF. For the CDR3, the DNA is TGTGCCAGCAGAAGTGACGACAGCTACAATGAGCAGTTCTTC.

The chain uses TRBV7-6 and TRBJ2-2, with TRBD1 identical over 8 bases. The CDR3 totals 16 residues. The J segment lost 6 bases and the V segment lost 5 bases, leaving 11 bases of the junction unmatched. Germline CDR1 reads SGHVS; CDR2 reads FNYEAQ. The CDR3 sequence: CASSPVDRGVAGELFF. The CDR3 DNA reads TGTGCCAGCAGCCCGGTCGACAGGGGAGTGGCCGGGGAGCTGTTTTTT.